This record covers a single T cell receptor (beta chain). The data originate from a study of T cell changes during pregnancy in multiple sclerosis. Measured with immunoSEQ multiplex PCR; TCRdb has only the in-frame clones, and not every one. Among approximately 37,000 clones listed, around nine tenths were seen once. This CDR3 is built from 15 residues. CDR1 is LGHNA, CDR2 YSLEER, per germline. Trimming removed 4 bases from V and 4 bases from J; junction bases left unmatched: 8. The rearrangement links TRBV4-3 to TRBJ1-2; TRBD1 matches at 8 bases. The sequences come from CD8+ T cells from peripheral blood mononuclear cells, collected in the first trimester of pregnancy. The sequence came from a female donor with multiple sclerosis, enrolled in a pregnancy study. The CDR3 bases are TGCGCCAGCAGCCCGGAGCAGGGGGCGACCTATGGCTACACCTTC. Translated: CASSPEQGATYGYTF.